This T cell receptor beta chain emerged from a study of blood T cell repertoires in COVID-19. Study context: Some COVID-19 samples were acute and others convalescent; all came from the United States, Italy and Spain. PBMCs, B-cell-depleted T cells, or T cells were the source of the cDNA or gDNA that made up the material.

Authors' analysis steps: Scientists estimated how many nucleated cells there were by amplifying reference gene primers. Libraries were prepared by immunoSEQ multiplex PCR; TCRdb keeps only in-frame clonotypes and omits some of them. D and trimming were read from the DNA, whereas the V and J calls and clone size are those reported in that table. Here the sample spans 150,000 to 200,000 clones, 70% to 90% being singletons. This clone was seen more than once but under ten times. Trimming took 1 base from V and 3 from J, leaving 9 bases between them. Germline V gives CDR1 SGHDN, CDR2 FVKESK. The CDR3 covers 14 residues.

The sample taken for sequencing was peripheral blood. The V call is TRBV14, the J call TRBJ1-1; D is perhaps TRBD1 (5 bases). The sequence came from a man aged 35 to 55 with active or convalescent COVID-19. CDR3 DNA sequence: TGTGCCAGCAGCCAAGTCGGGGGTCACACTGAAGCTTTCTTT. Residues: CASSQVGGHTEAFF.